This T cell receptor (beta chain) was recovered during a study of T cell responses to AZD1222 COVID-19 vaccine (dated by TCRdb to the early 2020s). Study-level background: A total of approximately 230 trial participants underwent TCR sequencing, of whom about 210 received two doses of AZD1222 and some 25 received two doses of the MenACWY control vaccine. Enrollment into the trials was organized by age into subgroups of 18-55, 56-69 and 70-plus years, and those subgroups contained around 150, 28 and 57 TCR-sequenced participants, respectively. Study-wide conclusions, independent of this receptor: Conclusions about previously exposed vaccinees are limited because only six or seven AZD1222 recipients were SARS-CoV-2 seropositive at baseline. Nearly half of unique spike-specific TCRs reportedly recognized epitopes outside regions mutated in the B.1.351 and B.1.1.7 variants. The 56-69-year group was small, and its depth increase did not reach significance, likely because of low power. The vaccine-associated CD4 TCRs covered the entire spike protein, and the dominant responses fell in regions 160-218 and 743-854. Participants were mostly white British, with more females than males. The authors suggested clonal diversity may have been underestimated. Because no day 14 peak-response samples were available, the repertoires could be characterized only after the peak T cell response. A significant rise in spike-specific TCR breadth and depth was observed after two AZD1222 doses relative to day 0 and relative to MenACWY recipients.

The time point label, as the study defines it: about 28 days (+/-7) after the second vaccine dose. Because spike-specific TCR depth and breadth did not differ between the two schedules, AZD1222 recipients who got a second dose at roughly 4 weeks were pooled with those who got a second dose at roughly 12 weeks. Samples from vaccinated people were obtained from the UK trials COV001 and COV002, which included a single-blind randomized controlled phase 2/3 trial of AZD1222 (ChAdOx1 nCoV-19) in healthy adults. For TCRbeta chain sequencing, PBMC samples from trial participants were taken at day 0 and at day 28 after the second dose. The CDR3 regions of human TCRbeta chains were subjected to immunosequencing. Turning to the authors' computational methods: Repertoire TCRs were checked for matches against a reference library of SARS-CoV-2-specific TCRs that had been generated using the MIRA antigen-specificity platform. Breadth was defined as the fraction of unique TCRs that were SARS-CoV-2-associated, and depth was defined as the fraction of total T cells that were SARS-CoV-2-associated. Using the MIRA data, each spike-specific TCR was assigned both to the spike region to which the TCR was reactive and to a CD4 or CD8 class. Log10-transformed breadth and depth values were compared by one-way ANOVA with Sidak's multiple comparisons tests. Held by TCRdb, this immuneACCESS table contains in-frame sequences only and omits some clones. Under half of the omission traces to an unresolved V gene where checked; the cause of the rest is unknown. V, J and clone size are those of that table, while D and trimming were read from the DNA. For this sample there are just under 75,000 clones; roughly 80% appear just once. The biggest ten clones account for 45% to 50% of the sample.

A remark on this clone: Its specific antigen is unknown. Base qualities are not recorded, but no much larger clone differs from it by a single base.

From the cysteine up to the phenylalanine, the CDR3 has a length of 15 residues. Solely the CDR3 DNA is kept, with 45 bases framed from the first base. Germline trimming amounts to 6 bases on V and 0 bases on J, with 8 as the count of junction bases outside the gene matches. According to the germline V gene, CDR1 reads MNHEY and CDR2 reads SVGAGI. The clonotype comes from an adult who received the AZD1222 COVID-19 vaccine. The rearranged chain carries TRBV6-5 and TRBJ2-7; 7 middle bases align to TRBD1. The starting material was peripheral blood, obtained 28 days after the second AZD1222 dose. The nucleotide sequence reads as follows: TGTGCCAGCAGACTTACAGGGGCTAGCTCCTACGAGCAGTACTTC. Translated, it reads CASRLTGASSYEQYF.